A selection of T cell receptor beta chains follows, all from one sample in a study of blood T cell repertoires in COVID-19. The data were produced by immunoSEQ multiplex PCR, yet TCRdb's version contains in-frame clones alone and is incomplete. Here the sample spans about 400,000 clones, more than 70% being singletons. Material for sequencing was peripheral blood. Every receptor here comes from a man aged 40-49 years with acute or convalescent COVID-19. CDR3s include the opening cysteine and the closing phenylalanine or tryptophan. The D gene is left open where the match is weak. Rows may omit the clone size; those that give it use once, few, many or a size class.

J | V | size | D | DNA | CDR3
TRBJ2-5 | TRBV5-4 | few | TRBD2 | TGTGCCAGCAGCTCAAAGACTAGCGGGAGGGAGGGGACCCAGTACTTC | CASSSKTSGREGTQYF
TRBJ1-3 | TRBV7-2 | NA | NA | TGTGCCAGCAGCTCGCAACAGGGCCTCTCTGGAAACACCATATATTTT | CASSSQQGLSGNTIYF
TRBJ1-3 | TRBV4-1 | NA | TRBD1 | TGCGCCAGCAGCCAAACAGGGGAGGGAAACACCATATATTTT | CASSQTGEGNTIYF
TRBJ1-6 | TRBV7-9 | NA | NA | TGTGCCAGCAGCACCTCGAACCCCGCGGGGCCCGACGCGCGTGGATCACCCCTCCACTTT | CASSTSNPAGPDARGSPLHF
TRBJ2-5 | TRBV4-1 | NA | TRBD1 | TGCGCCAGCAGCCAAGATCTCCGAGGGGGCGCAGGGGAGACCCAGTACTTC | CASSQDLRGGAGETQYF
TRBJ2-5 | TRBV5-6 | NA | TRBD1 | TGTGCCAGCACCCCGGCCGGGACAGGGCTACAAGAGACCCAGTACTTC | CASTPAGTGLQETQYF
TRBJ2-1 | TRBV6-1 | once | NA | TGTGCCAGCAGTGAACACGGGGGTTTAGGAAATGAGCAGTTCTTC | CASSEHGGLGNEQFF
TRBJ2-3 | TRBV7-2 | once | TRBD2 | TGTGCCAGCAGCCAAATAGGGCGGGGGGCCACAGATACGCAGTATTTT | CASSQIGRGATDTQYF
TRBJ1-2 | TRBV5-4 | NA | TRBD1 | TGTGCCAGCAGCCCTTACCAGGGGGGCTATGGCTACACCTTC | CASSPYQGGYGYTF
TRBJ1-4 | TRBV28 | NA | NA | TGTGCCAGCAGTCCCCTGAGGGAAAAACTGTTTTTT | CASSPLREKLFF
TRBJ2-5 | TRBV28 | once | NA | TGTGCCAGCAGTTTCAGGGGAGCAGGGTCGCAGTTAGAGACCCAGTACTTC | CASSFRGAGSQLETQYF
TRBJ1-4 | TRBV27 | NA | NA | TGTGCCAGCAGTTTTTCACGCGGGGACGGGAAACTGTTTTTT | CASSFSRGDGKLFF
TRBJ2-3 | TRBV5-1 | once | NA | TGCGCCAGCAGCTTGGAGGGGTCAGATACGCAGTATTTT | CASSLEGSDTQYF
TRBJ2-3 | TRBV9 | few | NA | TGTGCCAGCAGCTCCTCTCAGAGGGGCACAGATACGCAGTATTTT | CASSSSQRGTDTQYF
TRBJ2-2 | TRBV5-1 | once | TRBD1 | TGCGCCAGCAGCGTAGGACAGGGTACAGACGGGGAGCTGTTTTTT | CASSVGQGTDGELFF
TRBJ2-2 | TRBV5-4 | NA | TRBD2 | TGTGCCAGCAGCTTGGGTCGGGAGGCCGGGGAGCTGTTTTTT | CASSLGREAGELFF
TRBJ2-1 | TRBV5-1 | NA | NA | TGCGCCAGCAGCCTGCGGGCGACAGGCCGAGATGAGCAGTTCTTC | CASSLRATGRDEQFF
TRBJ2-7 | TRBV10-3 | few | NA | TGTGCCATCAGTGAGTCGACGAGACAGTTGGACTACGAGCAGTACTTC | CAISESTRQLDYEQYF
TRBJ2-7 | TRBV19 | NA | TRBD2 | TGTGCCAGTAGTATAACATCGGGGGGAGAGCAGTACTTC | CASSITSGGEQYF
TRBJ1-5 | TRBV19 | once | NA | TGTGCCAGTAGTATTTGGACAGAGAATCAGCCCCAGCATTTT | CASSIWTENQPQHF
TRBJ2-5 | TRBV5-8 | NA | NA | TGTGCCAGCCTGTGGAGCGACCCCAGAGAGACCCAGTACTTC | CASLWSDPRETQYF
TRBJ1-6 | TRBV5-6 | NA | TRBD1 | TGTGCCAGCAGCTTCGAATCCACAGGGGGCGGGTCACCCCTCCACTTT | CASSFESTGGGSPLHF
TRBJ1-1 | TRBV12-1 | NA | NA | TGTGCCAGCAGCTTTTACGCGGGACGTCTAGCTTTCTTT | CASSFYAGRLAFF
TRBJ1-5 | TRBV6-6 | NA | NA | TGTGCCACCGCCCCCCAGAATAGCAATCAGCCCCAGCATTTT | CATAPQNSNQPQHF
TRBJ1-2 | TRBV7-8 | NA | NA | TGTGCCAGCAGCCGCGGGAGGGGCTCGGGGGACTATGGCTACACCTTC | CASSRGRGSGDYGYTF
TRBJ2-7 | TRBV7-9 | NA | NA | TGTGCCAGCAGCTCTCGGGACACCTACGAGCAGTACTTC | CASSSRDTYEQYF
TRBJ2-3 | TRBV7-2 | NA | TRBD1 | TGTGCCAGCAGCGCTCAGACAGGGAGCACAGATACGCAGTATTTT | CASSAQTGSTDTQYF
TRBJ2-1 | TRBV5-4 | once | NA | TGTGCCAGCAGCTATCAGCGGTCCTACAATGAGCAGTTCTTC | CASSYQRSYNEQFF
TRBJ1-3 | TRBV19 | NA | TRBD1 | TGTGCCACCCGACAGGGGGCTGGAAACACCATATATTTT | CATRQGAGNTIYF
TRBJ1-1 | TRBV18 | NA | NA | TGTGCCAGCTCACCAGTGAACAGGAACACTGAAGCTTTCTTT | CASSPVNRNTEAFF
TRBJ1-4 | TRBV4-2 | NA | NA | TGTGCCAGCAGCCAAGCAGGAGGGAATATTAATGAAAAACTGTTTTTT | CASSQAGGNINEKLFF
TRBJ1-6 | TRBV4-2 | NA | TRBD1 | TGTGCCAGCAGCCAAGGACCGGGACAGGGGGCTTCACCCCTCCACTTT | CASSQGPGQGASPLHF
TRBJ1-4 | TRBV30 | NA | TRBD1 | TGTGCCTGGAGTCCCCAACCGGGACAGGCTAATGAAAAACTGTTTTTT | CAWSPQPGQANEKLFF
TRBJ1-2 | TRBV18 | NA | TRBD1 | TGTGCCAGCTCACCCCTGGGGGACAGAGTGTTTGGCTACACCTTC | CASSPLGDRVFGYTF
TRBJ1-6 | TRBV4-1 | NA | NA | TGCGCCAGCAGCCTGAAAGGACAGTATAATAATTCACCCCTCCACTTT | CASSLKGQYNNSPLHF
TRBJ1-2 | TRBV18 | NA | TRBD1 | TGTGCCAGCTCCCTCAACCTAGGACAGGGGGCGAACTATGGCTACACCTTC | CASSLNLGQGANYGYTF
TRBJ1-1 | TRBV27 | once | TRBD1 | TGTGCCAGCACCGAAAGTGGGACAGTGAACACTGAAGCTTTCTTT | CASTESGTVNTEAFF
TRBJ2-1 | TRBV2 | NA | TRBD2 | TGTGCCAGCAGTATCGGGACTAGCCTTCCAGTCCCCGGGAATGAGCAGTTCTTC | CASSIGTSLPVPGNEQFF
TRBJ2-2 | TRBV9 | NA | TRBD2 | TGTGCCAGCAGCGAGCCTCGGGGACTAGGAACCGGGGAGCTGTTTTTT | CASSEPRGLGTGELFF
TRBJ1-4 | TRBV9 | NA | NA | TGTGCCAGCAGCGCTACCGGGAGGGAGGGAGAAAAACTGTTTTTT | CASSATGREGEKLFF
TRBJ2-1 | TRBV12-3/TRBV12-4 | NA | TRBD2 | TGTGCCAGCAGTTCGCTAGCGGCAAATGAGCAGTTCTTC | CASSSLAANEQFF
TRBJ1-1 | TRBV7-2 | NA | TRBD1 | TGTGCCAGCAGCGCCTCAGGGGGCCGGACTGAAGCTTTCTTT | CASSASGGRTEAFF
TRBJ2-2 | TRBV15 | NA | NA | TGTGCCACCAGCAGAGAAGGAGGGAACACCGGGGAGCTGTTTTTT | CATSREGGNTGELFF
TRBJ1-6 | TRBV12-5 | NA | TRBD1 | TGTGCTAGTGGCTCGACAGGGAGCTCCTATAATTCACCCCTCCACTTT | CASGSTGSSYNSPLHF
TRBJ1-1 | TRBV12-3/TRBV12-4 | NA | NA | TGTGCCAGCAGTTCTTTCAGGGAAACTGAAGCTTTCTTT | CASSSFRETEAFF
TRBJ1-2 | TRBV30 | NA | TRBD1 | TGTGCCTGGAGTGTACGGAACAGGGGGATTGGCTACACCTTC | CAWSVRNRGIGYTF
TRBJ1-1 | TRBV18 | few | NA | TGTGCCAGCTCCGGGGGGGGGCAAGACACTGAAGCTTTCTTT | CASSGGGQDTEAFF
TRBJ1-4 | TRBV5-6 | NA | NA | TGTGCCAGCAGTTTATTTGCAACTAATGAAAAACTGTTTTTT | CASSLFATNEKLFF